This T cell receptor beta chain was documented in a study of vaccination and CD4 T cells after COVID-19 (dated 2022 in TCRdb). Regarding the complete study: Six males and four females were included in the convalescent cohort, with two Hispanic individuals, seven Caucasians, two Asians and one multiracial person represented. Post-vaccine blood samples were collected a median of about 72 days after the second vaccine dose, ranging from roughly 13 to 241 days. The spike-specific CD4+ TCR repertoire was compared before and after mRNA vaccination in ten to eleven COVID-19 convalescent patients and a handful of infection-naive healthy vaccine recipients. Post-COVID blood samples were collected from convalescent patients a median of roughly 100 days after diagnosis, with a range of roughly 35 to 170 days. Two doses of either the Pfizer-BioNTech BNT162b2 vaccine (n=8) or the Moderna mRNA-1273 vaccine (n=2) were administered to participants. Control cultures received a CEFX viral epitope pool as the positive control, an HIV-1 Nef peptide pool as the negative control, or no peptide. For stimulating the cultures, overlapping spike peptide pools were used, derived from SARS-CoV-2 as well as from the common cold coronaviruses HCoV-NL63, HCoV-OC43 and HCoV-229E.

The library was prepared using PCR. DNA from cultured CD4+ T cells was subjected to TCR sequencing with the Oncomine TCR Beta short-read assay at the Johns Hopkins FTIC core. The QIAamp micro DNA kit was used to extract genomic DNA from the cultured CD4+ T cells. Oncomine TCR Beta libraries from cultured CD4+ T cells were pooled using unique dual indexes and sequenced on an Illumina iSeq 100. The authors processed their data as follows. Non-productive sequences were removed, and CDR3s not starting with C, not ending with F or W, or shorter than 7 amino acids were discarded. Antigen-specific clonotypes were identified using the MANAFEST web application through comparison of peptide-stimulated wells with reference and other culture wells. For a clone to be called positive, the clone needed an FDR below 0.05, an odds ratio above 5, and a productive frequency above 0.1% in at least two of three replicate wells. Cross-reactive clonotypes were defined as significantly expanded in both SARS-CoV-2 spike wells and at least one common cold coronavirus spike condition. CDR3 homology was assessed with Levenshtein distances (stringdist) and unrooted phylogenetic trees (ape) in R version 3.6.1. TCRdb reprocessing: public reads trimmed at Q25 with fastp, clones called with MiXCR, in-frame beta chains kept. Each CDR3 protein gets just one entry, which takes the most common genes and DNA from the rows behind it. TCRdb's processing, not the study's, gives the V and J calls here. This sample is represented by under 30,000 distinct CDR3 sequences; about 42% of them were singletons. The top ten clones comprise approximately 19% of the sample.

V is cut by 3 bases and J by 1 base, and the space between the germline ends is 10 bases. CDR1 is given as GTSNPN and CDR2 as SVGIG, both from the germline V gene (reference sequence). Including cysteine and phenylalanine, the CDR3 has 13 amino acids. Only the CDR3 portion is preserved as DNA: 39 bases, with reading frame beginning at the first base. Details on this clonotype: No cognate antigen has been identified for it. One base away there is no much larger clone; base qualities are not given.

Points the paper makes about the study in general: In convalescent patients, a median around 90% of post-vaccine SARS-CoV-2-reactive clones were detected only after vaccination, and vaccine-specific priming was suggested by this finding. Relatively few convalescent patients were included in the study, and early timepoints after natural infection were not analyzed. Of the vaccine-specific clones found in convalescent patients, nearly all (304 of 307) were mono-reactive for SARS-CoV-2 spike instead of being cross-reactive with common cold coronaviruses. The median number of SARS-CoV-2-reactive clonotypes rose from around 21 after infection to 35 to 45 after vaccination, but the change was not significant.

The treatment or condition label here, explained by the study, means: roughly 11-day PBMC culture with coronavirus spike peptide pools or control peptides (ViraFEST assay). The ViraFEST assay, used in the study, expanded antigen-specific T cells with peptide pools and then identified the expanded clonotypes through TCR sequencing. Negative nucleocapsid antibody tests taken both before and after vaccination confirmed that the healthy vaccine recipients had no prior SARS-CoV-2 infection. About 1.8 million PBMCs per well were cultured in IMDM with 5% human AB serum and 7.5 to 10 IU/ml IL-2, plus 10 ug/ml peptide pools. On days 3 and 7, half of the culture medium was replaced with fresh IL-2-containing medium. CD4+ T cells were isolated after approximately ten days of culture through negative selection using the EasySep CD4+ T cell isolation kit. PBMCs were separated from whole blood using Ficoll-Paque Plus gradient centrifugation and then either used fresh or cryopreserved at -140C. Each culture condition was generally run in triplicate wells.

The sequencing used CD4+ T cells from blood, cultured in vitro, collected before SARS-CoV-2 vaccination. The rearranged chain carries TRBV30 and TRBJ2-7; no D gene call is confident. The receptor was derived from a human donor who received a COVID-19 vaccine. The CDR3: CAWRTRSSYEQYF. The nucleotides are TGTGCCTGGAGGACACGTAGTTCCTACGAGCAGTACTTC.